This T cell receptor beta chain derives from a study of control samples from healthy donors and cancer patients. This clone appeared once. TCRdb's copy holds only in-frame clones and misses some; the assay was immunoSEQ multiplex PCR. The sample contains 84,000 or so clones, around 91% of which appear only once. The ends lost 3 bases at V and 9 bases at J; junction bases unmatched: 5. The germline V gene encodes CDR1 KGHDR and CDR2 SFDVKD. This CDR3 is built from 13 residues. This TCR was recovered from a man aged 50-59 years in good health. The chain combines TRBV24-1 with TRBJ1-2; 8 bases fit TRBD1. The source material was blood. The CDR3 sequence is CATSDRQGRSYTF. As DNA, the CDR3 is TGTGCCACCAGTGATAGACAGGGGCGAAGCTACACCTTC.